This T cell receptor (beta chain) was found in a study of identical twins. Overall study findings and caveats: Abundant beta clonotypes from cord blood bore fewer insertions; memory repertoires lacked this pattern. Models underestimated how often monozygotic twins shared out-of-frame TCR alpha.

This clonotype was observed many times. Antigen specificity is unknown. One entry per CDR3 protein, called by TCRdb with MiXCR from the 5' RACE reads. Counted here are 1.5 million to 2 million distinct CDR3 sequences, about 32% occurring once; the ten biggest clones make up less than 0.35%. Every one of the donors was a healthy Caucasian. Germline lookup yields CDR1 MDHEN and CDR2 SYDVKM. V gave up 4 bases and J gave up 7 bases, with 7 bases separating them. The CDR3 sequence is 11 residues long. This clonotype was sampled from a newborn girl in good health. Sequenced: cord blood. The J gene is TRBJ2-5, the V gene TRBV28; D ambiguous. CDR3 sequence: CASSSSRTQYF. The CDR3 nucleotides are TGTGCCAGCAGTTCGTCACGGACCCAGTACTTC.